This paragraph reports one T cell receptor beta chain. Its specificity is not known. The entry originates in a study of blood T cells in healthy people across ages. The CDR3 runs to 12 residues. Looked up from germline, CDR1 is GTSNPN and CDR2 is SVGIG (reference sequence). The V end lost 0 bases, the J end lost 10 bases, and 10 bases lay between the germline ends. Findings of the study overall: Unsorted PBMCs blocked a conclusive comparison of naive and antigen-experienced cells.

For the second PCR, which ran for about 6 to 12 cycles, a sample-barcoded 5' primer and a J-beta primer mix were used. TCRdb used MiXCR to reprocess the 5' RACE reads, holding one entry per CDR3 protein. Of 800,000 to 950,000 distinct CDR3 sequences in the sample, 25% to 30% were seen once. The sample was also linked to a second study, of T cells of mothers and their children.

This sequence originates from a woman between 35 and 50 years old in good health. This chain connects TRBV30 to TRBJ2-1, with D possibly TRBD2 on 6 matching bases. Sequencing was performed on blood. The DNA for the CDR3 is TGTGCCTGGAGTGTACTAGGAGGGGAGCAGTTCTTC. Protein product: CAWSVLGGEQFF.